This passage covers 8 T cell receptor beta chains from one sample sequenced in a study of T cells in Graves' hyperthyroidism and ophthalmopathy. The TCR beta CDR3 regions underwent amplification using RNA transcripts as the source. The HTBI primer set served for first-round RT-PCR of the TCR CDR3. Using its own MiXCR run on the multiplex PCR reads, TCRdb lists one record per CDR3 protein. The table lists approximately 510,000 distinct CDR3 sequences, less than 25% of them singletons, with roughly 29% in the top ten. The specimen sequenced was blood. The source of these receptors is a man between 18 and 35 years old with Graves' hyperthyroidism.

The gene calls are TRBV5-6 and TRBJ2-5; possible D gene TRBD1, 6 bases. V lost 1 base to trimming and J lost 3 bases, with 16 bases between them. Per the germline V gene, CDR1 is SGHDT and CDR2 is YYEEEE. This CDR3 comprises 16 residues. The CDR3 nucleotides are TGTGCCAGCAGCTTGTTCTTACTAGGGGGAGAAGAGACCCAGTACTTC. Amino acids: CASSLFLLGGEETQYF.

This clonotype was observed many times. V and J are TRBV12-3 or TRBV12-4 and TRBJ2-7, with D uncertain. Trimming took off 4 bases at V and 1 base at J, with 11 bases between the two ends. The CDR3 spans 14 residues. CDR3 region: CASSYSGVSYEQYF. The CDR3, as DNA: TGTGCCAGCAGTTACAGTGGGGTGTCCTACGAGCAGTACTTC.

This clonotype has at least ten counts. The CDR3 coding sequence is TGTGCTAGTGGCCACAACCGGGAGACGCCAAGGCAGGGCTATGGCTACACCTTC. It specifies CASGHNRETPRQGYGYTF. The chain is built from TRBV12-5 and TRBJ1-2, with D maybe TRBD1 (5 bases). The CDR3 is 18 residues long. Per the germline V gene, CDR1 is LGHNT and CDR2 is FRNRAP. V lost 6 bases and J lost 4, with 27 bases in between.

This clonotype was counted ten times or more. The V and J genes are TRBV6-1 and TRBJ2-7; no clear D. V lost 5 bases and J lost 6, with 14 bases in between. In germline, CDR1 is MNHNS, CDR2 SASEGT. The CDR3 is made up of 13 amino acids. The CDR3 region has the DNA TGTGCCAGCAGTACCCCGGACGGGCCCGAGCAGTACTTC. Its protein is CASSTPDGPEQYF.

The CDR3 nucleotides are TGCAGCGTTGGGAGGGGGCAAGAGACCCAGTACTTC. Protein sequence: CSVGRGQETQYF. The chain employs TRBV29-1 and TRBJ2-5, with D perhaps assigned TRBD1 or TRBD2 (6 bases each). Between the trimmed V and J ends, which lost 4 bases and 2 bases, there was a span of 8 bases. CDR3 length: 12 amino acids. Germline V gene sequence: CDR1 SQVTM, CDR2 ANQGSEA.

In this sample, this clonotype turned up many times. The V and J genes are TRBV5-1 and TRBJ2-6; 11 bases agree with TRBD1. The CDR3 is made up of 17 amino acids. After removal of 4 bases from V and 1 base from J, the junction contained 4 bases not matched to a gene. Germline V lookup: CDR1 SGHRS, CDR2 YFSETQ. CDR3 sequence: CASSMDRGRSGANVLTF. The DNA for the CDR3 is TGCGCCAGCAGCATGGACAGGGGGCGGTCTGGGGCCAACGTCCTGACTTTC.

This clonotype has at least ten counts. V gene TRBV19 combines with J gene TRBJ1-1; the match to TRBD1 covers 7 bases. The CDR3 has 14 amino acids. The trim removed 5 bases at V and 4 bases at J, leaving 7 bases unmatched. Germline V gene lookup returns CDR1 LNHDA and CDR2 SQIVND (reference sequence). The CDR3 nucleotides are TGTGCCAGTAGTGTCGCAGGGGGTTTCACTGAAGCTTTCTTT. It encodes CASSVAGGFTEAFF.

This clonotype has just a few counts. The V call is TRBV28, the J call TRBJ2-7; 7 bases fit TRBD1. The CDR3 runs to 13 residues. Germline assignment: CDR1 MDHEN and CDR2 SYDVKM. This CDR3 is CVHSGTDSYEQYF. The CDR3 region has the DNA TGTGTCCATTCCGGGACAGACTCCTACGAGCAGTACTTC. The full variable domain, in which reference TRBV28 and TRBJ2-7 provide the parts outside the CDR3, is DVKVTQSSRYLVKRTGEKVFLECVQDMDHENMFWYRQDPGLGLRLIYFSYDVKMKEKGDIPEGYSVSREKKERFSLILESASTNQTSMYLCVHSGTDSYEQYFGPGTRLTVT.